The clone carrying this TCR beta chain was counted ten times or more. The CDR3 loop spans 13 amino acids. Germline values: CDR1 SQVTM, CDR2 ANQGSEA. With 6 bases removed from V and 5 bases from J, the gap between germline ends came to 17 bases. These data come from a study of T-cell reconstitution after alpha-beta-depleted transplantation in children. A TCRbeta library incorporating unique molecular identifiers was prepared. From the PCR reads, TCRdb called clonotypes with MiXCR, one entry per CDR3 protein. Of 600,000 to 700,000 distinct CDR3 sequences in the sample, approximately 17% were seen once. The V call is TRBV29-1, the J call TRBJ2-7; D is possibly TRBD1 (5 bases). This clonotype was obtained from a human donor who donated a stem cell graft to a child with acute myeloid leukemia. The specimen comprised PBMCs from the stem cell graft donor, sampled from the stem cell graft. Here the CDR3 reads CSVRGRARNEQYF. CDR3 nucleotides: TGCAGCGTCCGAGGCAGGGCGCGGAACGAGCAGTACTTC.